This T cell receptor beta chain was captured in a study of T cells expressing NK-cell markers (dated by TCRdb to about 2020). Looking at the study overall: Three sorted T-cell subsets (CD3+CD56+NKG2C+, CD3+CD56+NKG2C- and CD3+CD56-NKG2C+) from 7 to 9 donors had their TCR beta-chain repertoires profiled. Among the eight sequenced donors, only one was HCMV-seronegative, while the other seven were HCMV-seropositive. Randomly selected healthy volunteers, three men and five women, were used as the eight sequenced donors. Sequencing of the libraries produced 2 x 150 bp reads on Illumina HiSeq 2000/2500, MiSeq or NextSeq.

For this clonotype: The specificity of this receptor is unknown.

HCMV-specific IgG was detected in serum with a commercial ELISA kit to determine HCMV serostatus. Ficoll density gradient centrifugation was used to isolate peripheral blood mononuclear cells from blood. What the work shows at the level of the full study, not this receptor alone: In roughly 6 donors, the dominant CD3+CD56+NKG2C+ clonotypes ranked among the top 10 CD8+ clonotypes, making up 1.0-7.0% of CD8+ T cells. Whether the expanded NKG2C-expressing T cell clones were specific for HCMV antigens was left unclear. Those dominant clonotypes were again the most abundant among CD3+CD56-NKG2C+ cells in a handful of donors, at about 25-65%.

The sequencer listed for this sample is Illumina HiSeq 2000. The TCR beta cDNA libraries were made using 5'RACE template switching, a step that added both a universal primer site and unique molecular identifiers. cDNA synthesis was primed from the TCR beta constant segment and was followed by two successive PCR amplification steps. In the paper's pipeline: MIGEC handled demultiplexing of the reads and grouping by UMI, while MiTCR was used to assemble and quantify clonotypes. To exclude erroneous sequences, only TCR cDNA sequences supported by at least two reads were retained. The tcR package was used for downstream repertoire analysis, and clonotypes were matched between fractions using CDR3 nucleotide sequence together with V segment. VDJmatch was used to annotate antigen specificity against VDJdb, with one amino acid substitution in CDR3 allowed. TCRdb reprocessed the reads; each CDR3 protein sequence makes one entry, and DNA is unavailable. V and J calls and clone size were set by TCRdb, not the authors. The sample's clone listing holds hundreds of thousands of distinct CDR3 sequences. Jointly, the top ten make up around 3.9% of the sample.

Input material: blood T cells: a sorted CD56 or NKG2C T cell subset, CD4+ or CD8+ T cells, or bulk PBMC T cells (not recorded which). The origin of this receptor is a woman aged 18 to 75 in good health.

CDR3 protein: CASKPGQYNEQFF. This sequence uses TRBV6-1 and TRBJ2-1; lacking DNA, the TRBD1 call made by TCRdb goes unchecked. There are 13 amino acids in the CDR3, from cysteine to phenylalanine inclusive. DNA was not recorded. In the germline V gene, CDR1 corresponds to MNHNS and CDR2 to SASEGT.